A single TCR beta chain is shown here with its context. Its target antigen remains unknown. Base qualities were left out, and no much larger clone turns up one base away. Hyperthyroidism patients were newly diagnosed, were aged 18 to 65 years, and had a disease duration under 2 months. Anyone with other autoimmune diseases, uncontrolled infections, pregnancy or lactation was excluded from the study. Diagnosis was based on clinical symptoms, serum thyroxine, TRAb, thyroid ultrasound and orbital computed tomography. Total RNA was extracted using Trizol reagent, and RNA quality was checked on an Agilent 2100 Bioanalyzer. TCR beta CDR3 regions were amplified from RNA transcripts for repertoire sequencing. HTBI primers and the Qiagen OneStep RT-PCR kit were used in a first-round RT-PCR, which was followed by a second-round multiplex PCR, size selection and purification. Sequencing of the libraries was carried out on an Illumina HiSeq2000 in paired-end mode with 100 bp reads. Per the source publication's procedure: SOAPnuke was used to process the reads, throwing out any read that had adapters, had uncalled bases, had a mean Phred below 15, or lacked an exact constant-primer or identifier match. COPE v1.2.5 was used to merge the high-quality paired reads. Each unique nucleotide sequence was defined as a clonotype, and clonotypes were aligned to IMGT TRB V, D and J references with MiTCR v1.1. The analysis was limited to V-J combinations with a frequency above 0.0001, which together covered 98% to 99.2% of repertoires. For each V-J combination, a TCR clonal expansion and chaos score was defined as the ratio of F50 clonal expansion to chaos observed in the TCRdist matrix. Features were reduced by Welch's t-statistics and random forest to approximately 12 V-J combinations, which fed a naive Bayes classifier. The Morisita-Horn index was used to measure how similar the thyroid and blood repertoires were. The raw public data were reprocessed by TCRdb itself: fastp quality trimming at Q25, MiXCR clonotype calling, in-frame beta chains only. Each CDR3 protein gets just one entry, which takes the most common genes and DNA from the rows behind it. The V and J calls shown here were made by TCRdb, not taken from the authors' results. Present in this sample are about 550,000 distinct CDR3 sequences, under 40% of which were seen just once. About 4.1% of the sample belongs to the ten largest clones.

This specimen belongs to a study of Graves' ophthalmopathy and Graves' hyperthyroidism (dated by TCRdb to between 2018 and 2020). Regarding the study in general: Stable hyperthyroidism was defined as no progression to ophthalmopathy within 18 months of follow-up. To tell Graves' ophthalmopathy apart from Graves' hyperthyroidism, and to predict which patients would progress to ophthalmopathy, the study relied on TCR beta repertoire signatures. In total, 135 blood samples were TCR-sequenced: fewer than 50 ophthalmopathy, approximately 75 hyperthyroidism and approximately 17 hyperthyroidism-to-ophthalmopathy patients. To explore V-J signatures that distinguish ophthalmopathy from hyperthyroidism, a discovery set of about a hundred patients was enrolled, made up of 43 with ophthalmopathy and 57 with stable hyperthyroidism. An independent validation cohort was composed of approximately 19 hyperthyroidism patients and about 16 patients who later progressed from hyperthyroidism to ophthalmopathy. In roughly 6 hyperthyroidism patients, T-cell repertoires of thyroid tissue and blood were compared. Following sample collection, hyperthyroidism patients were given methimazole at a starting dose of 30 mg daily, and ophthalmopathy patients were given high-dose intravenous methylprednisolone.

Counted from cysteine to phenylalanine, this CDR3 has 16 amino acids. Only the CDR3 part of the read is kept: 48 bases, read in frame from the first base. CDR1 KGHDR and CDR2 SFDVKD are derived from the germline V gene. V is cut back by 4 bases and J by 11 bases, with 16 bases in the junction unmatched. Results and caveats for the whole study, not just this receptor: Sample size was not predetermined statistically, and investigators were not blinded to group allocation. In cross-validation, the 13-signature model distinguished ophthalmopathy from stable hyperthyroidism with just over 85% sensitivity and roughly 81% specificity, while in the test set the corresponding values were approximately 80% and 75%. In validation, the model predicted ophthalmopathy progression with nearly 71% sensitivity and about 77% specificity; 12 predicted patients were CT-confirmed with GO in a median of approximately six months. Most expanded thyroid clonotypes with frequency above 0.001 were also detected in blood, suggesting blood repertoires may reflect the thyroid immune response.

Recombination connected TRBV24-1 to TRBJ1-5, and 7 junctional nucleotides match TRBD1. The sequenced material came from peripheral blood or thyroid tissue (not recorded which). This TCR came from an adult man with Graves' hyperthyroidism. The CDR3 sequence is CATSDVLQGSMETQHF. The base sequence is TGTGCCACCAGTGACGTCCTACAGGGGTCGATGGAGACCCAGCATTTT.